The sequence of this T cell receptor beta chain was determined in a study of blood T cell repertoires in COVID-19. The wider study: Acute-phase and convalescent COVID-19 samples originated in the United States, Italy and Spain. Sources were T cells, B-cell-depleted T cells, or PBMCs; the material itself was cDNA or gDNA.

It was during active infection that Seattle patients were enrolled and then longitudinally followed. Per the germline V gene, CDR1 is LNHDA and CDR2 is SQIVND (reference sequence). The CDR3 extends over 16 amino acids. Trimming removed 3 bases at V and 3 bases at J, with 15 bases between. Under the authors' procedure: Estimates of nucleated cell counts were drawn from the amplification of reference gene primers. Data came from immunoSEQ multiplex PCR; TCRdb stores just in-frame clones and leaves some out. V and J calls and clone size are as listed in that table; D and trimming were resolved from the DNA. The sample holds 110,000 to 150,000 clones, around 75% seen once.

The V call is TRBV19, the J call TRBJ1-5, with a tentative D call TRBD1 (6 bases). Material for sequencing was peripheral blood. The TCR sequence derives from an older woman with COVID-19, enrolled during active disease. The CDR3 DNA sequence: TGTGCCAGTAGTATCAAATACAGGGTACACAATCAGCCCCAGCATTTT. Translating gives CASSIKYRVHNQPQHF.